Reported below is one T cell receptor beta chain. Its antigen remains unknown. This sample was taken from a study of cytomegalovirus exposure and HLA in healthy donors. Study findings and constraints: In a later analysis, first-cohort TCR clusters were found to tend to co-occur in the approximately 120 validation repertoires. Across donors, most TCRs were seen rarely, yet some public ones were widespread. Testing in vitro showed a few CMV-associated chains specific for CMV antigens.

Using immunoSEQ multiplex PCR, the repertoire was profiled, and TCRdb retains in-frame clones only, with some absent. The sample shows about 180,000 clones, 85% to 90% of them seen only once. From germline, CDR1 is LGHNA and CDR2 YSLEER. This CDR3 is built from 20 residues. Trimming took 0 bases from V and 2 from J; bases not matched to a gene: 11. This receptor was taken from a woman in her twenties or thirties in good health and CMV-seronegative. The sample consisted of PBMCs. The chain links TRBV4-3 to TRBJ2-6; TRBD2 matches at 9 bases. For the CDR3, the DNA is TGCGCCAGCAGCCAAGATCAGCCTAGCGGGGTTCCCACTGGGGCCAACGTCCTGACTTTC. Translated, it gives CASSQDQPSGVPTGANVLTF.